Below, 30 T cell receptor beta chains from the same sample are listed, as sequenced in a study of cytomegalovirus exposure and HLA in healthy donors. The study ran its PCR with 60 Vbeta and 13 Jbeta primers. Sequenced by immunoSEQ multiplex PCR; TCRdb stores in-frame clones only, minus some. The sample lists tens of thousands of clones; roughly 82% were seen once. Source material: PBMCs. Receptor source: a male donor in good health and CMV-seropositive.

The V and J genes are TRBV5-1 and TRBJ2-1, with 9 bases matching TRBD1. Trimming cost V 0 bases and J 4 bases; bases outside gene matches: 2. The CDR3 covers 15 residues. CDR1 SGHRS and CDR2 YFSETQ come from the germline V gene. Here the CDR3 reads CASSLVGQGYNEQFF. CDR3 coding DNA: TGCGCCAGCAGCTTGGTCGGACAGGGGTACAATGAGCAGTTCTTC.

CDR3 sequence reads: CASSLRASGFYTDTQYF. The DNA for the CDR3 is TGTGCCAGCAGCCTTCGGGCTAGCGGGTTTTACACAGATACGCAGTATTTT. The gene calls are TRBV14 and TRBJ2-3, with 8 nucleotides matching TRBD2. Per the germline V gene, CDR1 is SGHDN and CDR2 is FVKESK. The V gene end was trimmed by 4 bases and the J gene end by 2 bases; junction bases not matched to a gene: 11. The CDR3 is 17 amino acids.

The V call is TRBV6-1, the J call TRBJ1-4, with a weak D call TRBD1 (6 bases). This CDR3 is built from 15 residues. Germline V lookup: CDR1 MNHNS, CDR2 SASEGT. With 2 bases removed from V and 7 bases from J, the gap between germline ends came to 14 bases. This CDR3 reads CASSERGALGEKLFF. Written as DNA, the CDR3 is TGTGCCAGCAGTGAACGGGGGGCTCTCGGTGAAAAACTGTTTTTT.

This clone was detected once. The rearrangement joins TRBV15 to TRBJ2-2; 7 bases line up with TRBD2. The CDR3 has 18 amino acids. With V trimmed by 2 bases and J by 4 bases, 13 bases remained unmatched. Germline values: CDR1 LNHNV, CDR2 YYDKDF (reference sequence). CDR3: CATSRYQLSGVRTGELFF. DNA for the CDR3: TGTGCCACCAGCAGATACCAACTCAGCGGGGTTCGCACCGGGGAGCTGTTTTTT.

The rearrangement joins TRBV2 to TRBJ2-1, with 9 bases aligning to TRBD2. The CDR3 spans 15 residues. Per the germline V gene, CDR1 is SNHLY and CDR2 is FYNNEI. Trimming cost V 11 bases and J 9 bases; bases outside gene matches: 17. The CDR3 DNA reads TGTGCCCTAGGATTAGGGGCTAGCGGGACCAGTGAGCAGTTCTTC. Translation gives CALGLGASGTSEQFF.

V is TRBV20-1 and J is TRBJ2-1; tentative D call: TRBD1 (6 bases). CDR1 DFQATT and CDR2 SNEGSKA come from the germline V gene (reference sequence). The CDR3 runs 10 residues. The CDR3, as DNA: TGCAGACCTAGGGGGAATGAGCAGTTCTTC. Residues: CRPRGNEQFF.

The CDR3 coding sequence is TGTGCCAGCAGGCCGCTGGCTAGCGGGGCCAAAAACATTCAGTACTTC. Translated: CASRPLASGAKNIQYF. V gene TRBV27 combines with J gene TRBJ2-4, with TRBD2 matching over 8 bases. Germline-derived CDR1 and CDR2 are MNHEY and SMNVEV (reference sequence). This CDR3 is 16 amino acids long. J was trimmed by 1 base and V by 6 bases; bases with no gene match: 8.

The chain couples TRBV5-4 to TRBJ1-4; D unresolved. This CDR3 contains 14 residues. V lost 5 bases and J lost 9, with 17 bases in between. Germline lookup yields CDR1 SGHNT and CDR2 YYREEE (reference sequence). The CDR3 DNA reads as TGTGCCAGCAGTTTTGTGGGCGGGAATCAAAAACTGTTTTTT. Its protein is CASSFVGGNQKLFF.

The chain is built from TRBV6-6 and TRBJ2-1, with D tentatively TRBD2 (5 bases). The germline CDR1 and CDR2 sequences are MNHNY and SVGAGI (reference sequence). This CDR3 is 13 amino acids long. The V end lost 10 bases, the J end lost 0 bases, and 10 bases lay between the germline ends. The CDR3 DNA sequence: TGTGCCACCAGCGGAGGCTCCTACAATGAGCAGTTCTTC. It encodes CATSGGSYNEQFF.

This clone has only a few counts. V usage is TRBV5-5 and J usage is TRBJ2-2; D uncertain. Germline V gene lookup returns CDR1 SGHKS and CDR2 YYEKEE (reference sequence). The CDR3 runs to 14 residues. The V gene lost 0 bases and the J gene lost 1 base, with 4 bases spanning the gap. The CDR3 spells CASSLDMNTGELFF. The CDR3 DNA follows: TGTGCCAGCAGCTTGGACATGAACACCGGGGAGCTGTTTTTT.

The chain carries TRBV2 and TRBJ2-3; 10 bases fit TRBD1. The V gene's germline CDR1 is SNHLY and CDR2 FYNNEI. J lost 4 bases, V lost 6 bases, and 7 bases had no gene match. CDR3 length equals 15 residues. In nucleotides, the CDR3 is TGTGCCAGCAGGAGAACCGGGACAGGGGCAGATACGCAGTATTTT. Its protein product is CASRRTGTGADTQYF.

The rearrangement joins TRBV27 to TRBJ1-1; possibly TRBD1 for D (6 bases). The CDR3 covers 14 residues. The germline gives CDR1 MNHEY, CDR2 SMNVEV (reference sequence). Trimming shortened V by 2 bases and J by 5 bases, and 12 bases separated the two germline ends. CDR3 nucleotides: TGTGCCAGCAGTTTAGGGAGGGGGGGGACTGAAGCTTTCTTT. Translated, it gives CASSLGRGGTEAFF.

V is TRBV9 and J is TRBJ2-2; 12 nucleotides agree with TRBD2. The ends lost 4 bases at V and 7 bases at J; junction bases unmatched: 8. Germline V gene data show CDR1 as SGDLS and CDR2 as YYNGEE. CDR3 length: 16 residues. The CDR3 bases are TGTGCCAGCAGCCCTCTAGCGGGAGGGCCGGTCGGGGAGCTGTTTTTT. Encoded protein: CASSPLAGGPVGELFF.

The CDR3 is CASSRADSPSTDTQYF. Here the CDR3 DNA reads TGCGCCAGCAGCCGGGCTGACAGCCCTAGCACAGATACGCAGTATTTT. The chain has TRBV5-1 and TRBJ2-3; tentative D call: TRBD1 (5 bases). V lost 4 bases and J 0 bases, leaving 15 bases between the germline ends. Per germline, CDR1 SGHRS and CDR2 YFSETQ. The CDR3 runs 16 residues.

The chain carries TRBV30 and TRBJ1-1, with D tentatively TRBD1 (6 bases). Germline V gene lookup returns CDR1 GTSNPN and CDR2 SVGIG (reference sequence). With 5 bases removed from V and 3 bases from J, the gap between germline ends came to 13 bases. The CDR3 is made up of 13 amino acids. The CDR3 sequence is CAWSTGTYTEAFF. CDR3 DNA sequence: TGTGCCTGGTCCACAGGGACCTACACTGAAGCTTTCTTT.

This clone came up once. CDR3 DNA sequence: TGTGCCAGCAGCTTATCCCAGTCCACTGAAGCTTTCTTT. Residues: CASSLSQSTEAFF. The V and J genes are TRBV7-3 and TRBJ1-1; D not certain. In germline, CDR1 is SGHTA, CDR2 FQGTGA. V lost 2 bases, J lost 4 bases, and 8 bases lay in between. The CDR3 runs 13 residues.

This clone was counted between two and nine times. CDR3 coding DNA: TGTGCCAGTAGTTGGGGGGACGGCAATCAGCCCCAGCATTTT. Translating it yields CASSWGDGNQPQHF. The chain carries TRBV19 and TRBJ1-5, with D tentatively TRBD1 (5 bases). This CDR3 comprises 14 residues. The V gene lost 5 bases and the J gene lost 2 bases, with 10 bases spanning the gap. Germline assignment: CDR1 LNHDA and CDR2 SQIVND (reference sequence). Full variable domain (rest looked up from reference TRBV19 and TRBJ1-5): DGGITQSPKYLFRKEGQNVTLSCEQNLNHDAMYWYRQDPGQGLRLIYYSQIVNDFQKGDIAEGYSVSREKKESFPLTVTSAQKNPTAFYLCASSWGDGNQPQHFGDGTRLSIL.

J is TRBJ2-5 and V is TRBV14; D perhaps matches TRBD2 (5 bases). With 0 bases removed from V and 7 bases from J, the gap between germline ends came to 24 bases. CDR1 is SGHDN, CDR2 FVKESK, per germline. The CDR3 length is 18 residues. CDR3 protein: CASSQDLAGQRVRGTQYF. In DNA form, the CDR3 reads TGTGCCAGCAGCCAAGATCTGGCAGGCCAGAGGGTTCGGGGGACCCAGTACTTC.

This chain connects TRBV7-3 to TRBJ2-3, with D possibly TRBD2 on 5 matching bases. The germline gives CDR1 SGHTA, CDR2 FQGTGA. The CDR3 spans 14 residues. Trimming took off 2 bases at V and 6 bases at J, with 12 bases between the two ends. CDR3 amino acids: CASSLRRAGDTQYF. DNA for the CDR3: TGTGCCAGCAGCTTACGGCGGGCCGGGGATACGCAGTATTTT.

This clone was detected only a few times. This chain connects TRBV14 to TRBJ1-1, with D possibly being TRBD1 (5 bases). This CDR3 is 14 amino acids long. The germline CDR1 and CDR2 sequences are SGHDN and FVKESK. V lost 1 base and J 0 bases, leaving 6 bases between the germline ends. DNA for the CDR3: TGTGCCAGCAGCCAAGCAGGGATGAACACTGAAGCTTTCTTT. Amino acids: CASSQAGMNTEAFF. The complete variable domain, with remaining parts taken from reference TRBV14 and TRBJ1-1, reads EAGVTQFPSHSVIEKGQTVTLRCDPISGHDNLYWYRRVMGKEIKFLLHFVKESKQDESGMPNNRFLAERTGGTYSTLKVQPAELEDSGVYFCASSQAGMNTEAFFGQGTRLTVV.

The V call is TRBV6-1, the J call TRBJ1-5, with D possibly matching TRBD1 (6 bases). CDR3 length: 12 amino acids. Germline values: CDR1 MNHNS, CDR2 SASEGT. V was cut by 7 bases and J by 3 bases, with 7 bases left in between. As DNA, the CDR3 is TGTGCCAGCAACAGGGTCAATCAGCCCCAGCATTTT. Translation gives CASNRVNQPQHF.

This chain links TRBV6-4 with TRBJ1-3; 9 positions match TRBD1. V lost 7 bases, J lost 4 bases, and 14 bases stayed unmatched. CDR3 size: 17 residues. CDR1 MRHNA and CDR2 SNTAGT come from the germline V gene. The CDR3 here is CASTIPPGQGRGNTIYF. DNA of the CDR3: TGTGCCAGCACCATACCTCCGGGACAGGGAAGGGGAAACACCATATATTTT.

The chain links TRBV5-1 to TRBJ2-1; TRBD2 is a possible D gene (6 bases). Trimming took 5 bases from V and 6 from J, leaving 21 bases between them. Germline V gene sequence: CDR1 SGHRS, CDR2 YFSETQ. The CDR3 has 16 residues. The chain's CDR3 is CASRNGLPPLGNEQFF. The CDR3 DNA reads as TGCGCCAGCAGAAATGGACTACCCCCCTTAGGCAATGAGCAGTTCTTC.

The V gene is TRBV28, the J gene TRBJ1-1; 7 bases map to TRBD1. V lost 8 bases and J lost 0; bases outside the gene matches: 6. There are 14 residues in the CDR3. The germline CDR1 and CDR2 sequences are MDHEN and SYDVKM. CDR3 sequence (DNA): TGTGCCAGCGGGGACAGCTCGATGAACACTGAAGCTTTCTTT. Its protein product is CASGDSSMNTEAFF.

This chain links TRBV7-6 with TRBJ1-1; a possible D gene is TRBD1 (5 bases). The CDR3 sequence is 15 residues long. In germline, CDR1 is SGHVS, CDR2 FNYEAQ. V lost 0 bases, J lost 4 bases, and 12 bases lay in between. The CDR3 loop is CASSLAQGVGTEAFF. CDR3 nucleotide sequence: TGTGCCAGCAGCTTAGCGCAGGGTGTGGGCACTGAAGCTTTCTTT.

The CDR3 region is CASSSRTGAGEQYF. Written as DNA, the CDR3 is TGTGCCAGCAGCTCCCGGACAGGGGCAGGCGAGCAGTACTTC. This sequence joins TRBV7-9 and TRBJ2-7; 9 bases agree with TRBD1. In germline, CDR1 is SEHNR, CDR2 FQNEAQ (reference sequence). V lost 4 bases and J lost 6; bases outside the gene matches: 7. This CDR3 comprises 14 residues.

The chain couples TRBV4-2 to TRBJ2-1; 10 bases are a match to TRBD1. In germline, CDR1 is LGHNA, CDR2 YNFKEQ. With 1 base clipped from V and 9 bases from J, the junction kept 6 bases outside the gene matches. This CDR3 spans 15 amino acids. CDR3 sequence reads: CASSQGDRGLGEQFF. In DNA form, the CDR3 reads TGTGCCAGCAGCCAAGGCGACAGGGGGCTAGGTGAGCAGTTCTTC.

The chain is built from TRBV18 and TRBJ1-3; 8 bases line up with TRBD1. The CDR3 totals 15 residues. CDR1 KGHSH and CDR2 LQKENI come from the germline V gene. V gave up 4 bases and J gave up 0 bases; unmatched junction bases: 2. Written as DNA, the CDR3 is TGTGCCAGCTCACTGACAGGGGACTCTGGAAACACCATATATTTT. Protein: CASSLTGDSGNTIYF.

The chain links TRBV28 to TRBJ1-3; D remains ambiguous. CDR1 is MDHEN, CDR2 SYDVKM, per germline. V gave up 10 bases and J gave up 0 bases, with 10 bases separating them. There are 13 residues in the CDR3. This CDR3 reads CAIQVSSGNTIYF. The CDR3 nucleotides are TGTGCCATCCAGGTTAGCTCTGGAAACACCATATATTTT.

The chain has TRBV7-8 and TRBJ2-7; 9 bases align to TRBD2. The CDR3 totals 16 residues. J lost 2 bases, V lost 0 bases, and 5 bases had no gene match. The germline V gene encodes CDR1 SGHVS and CDR2 FQNEAQ. The chain's CDR3 is CASSLAATSGTYEQYF. The CDR3 nucleotides are TGTGCCAGCAGCTTAGCCGCGACTAGCGGAACCTACGAGCAGTACTTC.